This T cell receptor beta chain was found in a study of blood T cell repertoires in COVID-19. Study overall: Samples taken during acute and convalescent COVID-19 were collected in the United States, Italy and Spain. PBMCs, B-cell-depleted T cells, or T cells provided the cDNA or gDNA that made up the material.

In the authors' methods: It was from reference gene primer amplification that nucleated cell counts were estimated. TCRdb's table, derived via immunoSEQ multiplex PCR, lists solely in-frame clones and lacks some. That table furnishes V, J and clone size, whereas the DNA furnished D and trimming. The data hold roughly 41,000 clones, with under 85% observed a single time. This clone occurred once. The CDR3 covers 16 residues. V was clipped by 0 bases and J by 1 base, with 13 bases between them. The germline CDR1 and CDR2 sequences are LNHDA and SQIVND (reference sequence). The chain links TRBV19 to TRBJ2-7; tentative D call: TRBD2 (5 bases). Sequencing used peripheral blood. The receptor was derived from a woman older than 75 with acute or convalescent COVID-19. The CDR3 reads CASSIDVGVTSYEQYF. The DNA of the CDR3 is TGTGCCAGTAGTATAGATGTCGGGGTGACGTCCTACGAGCAGTACTTC.